The source of this TCR beta chain is a study of cytomegalovirus exposure and HLA in healthy donors. General study findings and limits: In an earlier analysis, most TCR beta V segments were productive about 87% or about 30% of the time.

Note on this clone: Its matching antigen is unknown.

The CDR3 has 15 amino acids. V gave up 1 base and J gave up 4 bases, with 9 bases separating them. Germline-derived CDR1 and CDR2 are SGHRS and YFSETQ. The PCR made use of 60 Vbeta and 13 Jbeta primers. Measured with immunoSEQ multiplex PCR; TCRdb has only the in-frame clones, and not every one. The table lists more than 90,000 clones, 65% to 80% of them singletons. The specimen sequenced was PBMCs. The receptor was derived from a man aged 35-49 years in good health and CMV-seropositive. The chain couples TRBV5-1 to TRBJ2-6; the D is unclear. CDR3 region: CASSLMAAGANVLTF. CDR3 sequence (DNA): TGCGCCAGCAGCTTGATGGCGGCCGGGGCCAACGTCCTGACTTTC. The entire variable domain, with the rest obtained from reference TRBV5-1 and TRBJ2-6, is as follows: KAGVTQTPRYLIKTRGQQVTLSCSPISGHRSVSWYQQTPGQGLQFLFEYFSETQRNKGNFPGRFSGRQFSNSRSEMNVSTLELGDSALYLCASSLMAAGANVLTFGAGSRLTVL.